The clone carrying this T cell receptor (beta chain) has more than one count but fewer than ten. What it recognizes is unknown. The sample belongs to a study of cytomegalovirus exposure and HLA in healthy donors. General study points: Reported findings show TCR beta sequences accurately forecast HLA-A and HLA-B alleles in most subjects. Presence/absence analyses rested on an assumption that sequencing depth was roughly uniform across donors. For TCR beta chains, V- and J-gene trimming was later linked to a missense DCLRE1C variant. The investigators catalogued some 160 TCR beta chains as cytomegalovirus-associated.

Trimming removed 3 bases from V and 6 bases from J; junction bases left unmatched: 12. Germline V gives CDR1 SGHRS, CDR2 YFSETQ. The CDR3 has 15 residues. Primers included in the PCR were 60 Vbeta and 13 Jbeta primers. Only in-frame clones appear in the TCRdb table, and some are missing; sequencing was by immunoSEQ multiplex PCR. The sample records 90,000 to 110,000 clones, 69% being singletons. Sequences were obtained from PBMCs. This chain uses TRBV5-1 with TRBJ2-7; 7 nucleotides agree with TRBD2. The sequence derives from a man aged 30 to 39 in good health and CMV-seronegative. CDR3 in DNA: TGCGCCAGCAGCTCAAGAGGACTAGAGAGGTCCGAGCAGTACTTC. This encodes CASSSRGLERSEQYF.